These 2 T cell receptor beta chains were sequenced from one sample in a study of shared T cell receptors in the human thymus. Libraries were prepared by immunoSEQ multiplex PCR; TCRdb keeps only in-frame clonotypes and omits some of them. The table includes approximately 660,000 clones, 88% detected once. This sample also belongs to another study, concerning human thymus T cells.

Source material: thymocytes. The receptors shown here come from a boy in the first two years of life with a congenital heart defect.

CDR3 nucleotides: TGTGCCAGCGGAGGGGCAGCGAACACCGGGGAGCTGTTTTTT. Amino acid sequence: CASGGAANTGELFF. The V gene is TRBV2, the J gene TRBJ2-2; tentative D call: TRBD2 (6 bases). Trimming pared 8 bases from V and 0 bases from J, leaving 10 bases between. Germline-derived CDR1 and CDR2 are SNHLY and FYNNEI. The CDR3 runs to 14 residues.

V is TRBV27 and J is TRBJ2-7, with 7 bases that match TRBD1. This CDR3 comprises 16 residues. Germline loops: CDR1 MNHEY, CDR2 SMNVEV (reference sequence). The junction had 13 bases not matched to a gene; V was cut back by 2 bases and J by 6 bases. CDR3 nucleotide sequence: TGTGCCAGCAGTTTAACCTCAACAGGGGCCCCCTCCGAGCAGTACTTC. Translated: CASSLTSTGAPSEQYF.